The 25 T cell receptor beta chains in this list originate from one sample, sequenced in a study of shared clonotypes between healthy human individuals. TCRdb's table, derived via immunoSEQ multiplex PCR, lists solely in-frame clones and lacks some. The top ten hold around 14% of the sample, which has around 500,000 clones, 70% to 80% seen once. Sequencing was carried out using PBMCs. These TCRs come from a woman aged 40 to 55 in good health. Some clones in this sample may be carry-over from other donors' samples.

Remarks on this clone: Relative to the germline gene, one junction end is altered; a read error may explain this. The chain employs TRBV7-7 and TRBJ2-2; a possible D gene is TRBD2 (5 bases). Germline V CDR1 and CDR2: SSHAT, FNYEAQ (reference sequence). This CDR3 region has 14 residues. The CDR3 DNA reads as TGTGCTAGCAGCCAGTACGGGGTCACCGGGGAGCTGTTTTTT. Protein: CASSQYGVTGELFF.

J is TRBJ1-5 and V is TRBV30; 8 bases are shared with TRBD1. The CDR3 loop spans 15 amino acids. J gave up 2 bases and V 3 bases, and 6 bases lay outside the gene matches. Per germline, CDR1 GTSNPN and CDR2 SVGIG (reference sequence). The CDR3 region has the DNA TGTGCCTGGAGCCCCTCGGGACAGGGCAATCAGCCCCAGCATTTT. Translation gives CAWSPSGQGNQPQHF.

This clone occurred a few times. This chain's CDR3 is CATSRDLQAYEQYF. CDR3 coding DNA: TGTGCCACCAGCAGAGATCTCCAGGCCTACGAGCAGTACTTC. J is TRBJ2-7 and V is TRBV15; D is ambiguous. This CDR3 is built from 14 residues. Germline CDR1 is LNHNV and CDR2 is YYDKDF (reference sequence). V shed 0 bases and J shed 2 bases, with 8 bases lying between them.

The J gene is TRBJ1-2, the V gene TRBV7-9, with D maybe TRBD1 (5 bases). V was cut by 0 bases and J by 11 bases, with 19 bases left in between. Germline V gene lookup returns CDR1 SEHNR and CDR2 FQNEAQ (reference sequence). This CDR3 region has 15 residues. CDR3 in amino acids: CASSLASGRLDRYTF. The CDR3 region has the DNA TGTGCCAGCAGCTTAGCTTCGGGACGGCTCGATAGGTACACCTTC.

J is TRBJ1-1 and V is TRBV10-2; 9 bases are shared with TRBD1. Germline V lookup: CDR1 WSHSY, CDR2 SAAADI. The CDR3 consists of 18 residues. The ends lost 0 bases at V and 5 bases at J; junction bases unmatched: 13. The CDR3: CASSESRVGTGRRTEAFF. The CDR3 nucleotides read TGCGCCAGCAGTGAGTCAAGGGTTGGGACAGGGAGAAGAACTGAAGCTTTCTTT.

CDR3: CASSLAGRGNTIYF. The CDR3 region has the DNA TGTGCCAGCAGCTTAGCAGGTCGGGGAAACACCATATATTTT. The chain is built from TRBV7-9 and TRBJ1-3; D not resolved. Deletions cut 0 bases from V and 4 bases from J, with 7 bases between. This CDR3 is built from 14 residues. CDR1 is SEHNR, CDR2 FQNEAQ, per germline (reference sequence).

The chain employs TRBV7-2 and TRBJ2-1; TRBD1 matches 7 bases. Trimming cost V 6 bases and J 1 base; bases outside gene matches: 3. Germline-derived CDR1 and CDR2 are SGHTA and FQGNSA. This CDR3 contains 14 residues. In DNA form, the CDR3 reads TGTGCCAGCAGACGACAGGGTTCCTACAATGAGCAGTTCTTC. Amino acids: CASRRQGSYNEQFF.

This clone was counted a single time. The chain combines TRBV28 with TRBJ1-2; 8 bases line up with TRBD1. V was pared by 5 bases and J by 5 bases, with 7 bases of the junction left unmatched. This CDR3 spans 14 amino acids. Germline V gives CDR1 MDHEN, CDR2 SYDVKM. CDR3 bases: TGTGCCAGCAGTCCTCCGACAGGGGCGTATGGCTACACCTTC. This gives the protein CASSPPTGAYGYTF.

The chain carries TRBV11-1 and TRBJ2-3, with D maybe TRBD2 (6 bases). Per germline, CDR1 SGHAT and CDR2 FQDESV (reference sequence). The ends were cut back, 4 bases at V and 6 bases at J, with 29 bases in the middle. The CDR3 has 19 amino acids. Here the CDR3 reads CASSSGRIGRPGGVDTQYF. CDR3 coding DNA: TGTGCCAGCAGCTCGGGCAGGATAGGCCGACCCGGCGGGGTGGATACGCAGTATTTT.

This clone has just one count. The rearrangement uses TRBV10-3 and TRBJ2-1; TRBD2 is a possible D gene (6 bases). The CDR3 is made up of 13 amino acids. The ends were cut back, 6 bases at V and 4 bases at J, with 10 bases in the middle. CDR1 ENHRY and CDR2 SYGVKD come from the germline V gene. The CDR3 nucleotides read TGTGCCATCAGACTAGCCGCTTACAATGAGCAGTTCTTC. As protein: CAIRLAAYNEQFF.

This chain joins TRBV6-1 and TRBJ1-2; TRBD1 aligns across 8 bases. This CDR3 is 14 amino acids long. Trimming cost V 1 base and J 4 bases; bases outside gene matches: 2. Per germline, CDR1 MNHNS and CDR2 SASEGT. CDR3 protein: CASSEGTGGYGYTF. The CDR3 DNA is TGTGCCAGCAGTGAAGGTACAGGGGGCTATGGCTACACCTTC.

The rearrangement uses TRBV6-6 and TRBJ1-4; 8 positions match TRBD1. Germline trimming cut 4 bases from V and 8 bases from J; bases unmatched to any gene: 9. The CDR3 contains 15 residues. CDR1 and CDR2 (germline): MNHNY, SVGAGI (reference sequence). This chain's CDR3 is CASSWARGRREKLFF. The CDR3 bases are TGTGCCAGCAGTTGGGCCAGGGGGCGTCGAGAAAAACTGTTTTTT.

The sample holds one count of this clone. This rearrangement joins TRBV7-6 to TRBJ2-7; D unclear. Germline CDR1 is SGHVS and CDR2 is FNYEAQ. V lost 1 base and J lost 3, with 7 bases in between. The CDR3 has 13 amino acids. For the CDR3, the DNA is TGTGCCAGCAGCTTAGACAGTAACTACGAGCAGTACTTC. This sequence encodes CASSLDSNYEQYF.

This clone was seen a single time. The chain recombines TRBV6-1 with TRBJ2-7, with D perhaps matching TRBD1 (5 bases). The CDR3 runs 13 residues. Trimming shortened V by 7 bases and J by 0 bases, and 10 bases separated the two germline ends. Germline values: CDR1 MNHNS, CDR2 SASEGT. The CDR3 nucleotides read TGTGCCAGCAATGCAGGGCTCTCCTACGAGCAGTACTTC. This codes for CASNAGLSYEQYF.

J is TRBJ1-4 and V is TRBV27; D is unclear. CDR3 length equals 15 residues. Germline-derived CDR1 and CDR2 are MNHEY and SMNVEV (reference sequence). V gave up 4 bases and J gave up 7 bases, with 16 bases separating them. Written as DNA, the CDR3 is TGTGCCAGCAGTTGGAAACTTCCGGCGGGTGAAAAACTGTTTTTT. Its protein product is CASSWKLPAGEKLFF.

The chain links TRBV28 to TRBJ1-6; D not certain. Trimming removed 3 bases from V and 7 bases from J, with 13 bases in between. The CDR3 consists of 15 residues. Germline V gene lookup returns CDR1 MDHEN and CDR2 SYDVKM. CDR3: CASSFVLPENSPLHF. CDR3 bases: TGTGCCAGCAGTTTTGTTCTTCCCGAGAATTCACCCCTCCACTTT.

The chain carries TRBV6-5 and TRBJ2-2; no definite D call. The CDR3 totals 15 residues. Per germline, CDR1 MNHEY and CDR2 SVGAGI. Trimming took off 7 bases at V and 2 bases at J, with 14 bases between the two ends. Here the CDR3 reads CASTHKRVNTGELFF. CDR3 DNA: TGTGCCAGCACCCACAAGCGAGTTAACACCGGGGAGCTGTTTTTT.

This chain joins TRBV13 and TRBJ2-1; D gene unclear. CDR1 is PRHDT, CDR2 FYEKMQ, per germline (reference sequence). Trimming removed 2 bases at V and 2 bases at J, with 10 bases between. This CDR3 region has 15 residues. In nucleotides, the CDR3 is TGTGCCAGCAGCTTATTTCAAGGGACCTACAATGAGCAGTTCTTC. Translation gives CASSLFQGTYNEQFF.

The chain joins TRBV11-2 to TRBJ2-2; D gene uncertain. CDR1 and CDR2 (germline): SGHAT, FQNNGV. CDR3 length: 12 amino acids. Trimming removed 1 base from V and 6 bases from J, with 3 bases in between. Here the CDR3 reads CASSLVAGELFF. DNA of the CDR3: TGTGCCAGCAGCTTAGTGGCCGGGGAGCTGTTTTTT. Variable domain in full (rest from reference TRBV11-2 and TRBJ2-2): EAGVAQSPRYKIIEKRQSVAFWCNPISGHATLYWYQQILGQGPKLLIQFQNNGVVDDSQLPKDRFSAERLKGVDSTLKIQPAKLEDSAVYLCASSLVAGELFFGEGSRLTVL.

In DNA, the CDR3 is TGTGCCAGCAGAATAGCTACTAATGAAAAACTGTTTTTT. It is translated as CASRIATNEKLFF. The gene calls are TRBV6-1 and TRBJ1-4; no reliable D call. The V end lost 6 bases, the J end lost 2 bases, and 7 bases lay between the germline ends. Germline V lookup: CDR1 MNHNS, CDR2 SASEGT. The CDR3 sequence is 13 residues long.

This clone appeared once. This chain links TRBV2 with TRBJ2-7, with D possibly TRBD2 on 5 matching bases. V was cut by 2 bases and J by 2 bases, with 13 bases left in between. Germline V gene sequence: CDR1 SNHLY, CDR2 FYNNEI. The CDR3 contains 15 residues. The CDR3, as DNA: TGTGCCAGCAGTGAACTTCAGCGGCTCCCCTACGAGCAGTACTTC. It translates to CASSELQRLPYEQYF.

The rearrangement links TRBV5-4 to TRBJ2-2; 9 positions match TRBD1. This CDR3 is built from 15 residues. CDR1 is SGHNT, CDR2 YYREEE, per germline (reference sequence). After removal of 4 bases from V and 4 bases from J, the junction contained 5 bases not matched to a gene. The CDR3 nucleotides read TGTGCCAGCAGCAGGGACAGGGCTGGCACCGGGGAGCTGTTTTTT. Translating it yields CASSRDRAGTGELFF.

This sequence joins TRBV30 and TRBJ2-2; no clear D gene. This CDR3 has 12 amino acids. The germline V gene encodes CDR1 GTSNPN and CDR2 SVGIG (reference sequence). V lost 3 bases to trimming and J lost 4 bases, with 6 bases between them. CDR3 amino acids: CAWSESTGELFF. CDR3 DNA sequence: TGTGCCTGGAGCGAATCCACCGGGGAGCTGTTTTTT. The full variable domain, its missing parts supplied by reference TRBV30 and TRBJ2-2, is SQTIHQWPATLVQPVGSPLSLECTVEGTSNPNLYWYRQAAGRGLQLLFYSVGIGQISSEVPQNLSASRPQDRQFILSSKKLLLSDSGFYLCAWSESTGELFFGEGSRLTVL.

This clone was seen many times. The rearrangement links TRBV2 to TRBJ2-1; TRBD2 matches 7 bases. Germline V CDR1 and CDR2: SNHLY, FYNNEI. The CDR3 has 13 residues. V lost 4 bases, J lost 6 bases, and 3 bases stayed unmatched. The CDR3 coding sequence is TGTGCCAGCAGTGGGACTAGAGTCAATGAGCAGTTCTTC. This codes for CASSGTRVNEQFF.

The gene calls are TRBV28 and TRBJ1-5; 8 nucleotides line up with TRBD1. Germline-derived CDR1 and CDR2 are MDHEN and SYDVKM. Trimming cost V 3 bases and J 2 bases; bases outside gene matches: 6. The CDR3 spans 16 residues. The CDR3 DNA follows: TGTGCCAGCAGTTTTTTACAGGGACAGGGCAATCAGCCCCAGCATTTT. This codes for CASSFLQGQGNQPQHF. Filled out from reference TRBV28 and TRBJ1-5, the complete variable domain reads DVKVTQSSRYLVKRTGEKVFLECVQDMDHENMFWYRQDPGLGLRLIYFSYDVKMKEKGDIPEGYSVSREKKERFSLILESASTNQTSMYLCASSFLQGQGNQPQHFGDGTRLSIL.